These T cell receptor beta chains were read from a single sample in a study of blood T cells in healthy people across ages. TCRdb ran MiXCR on the 5' RACE reads and lists one entry per CDR3 protein. The sample lists about 730,000 distinct CDR3 sequences; around 46% were seen once. Sequences were obtained from blood. These receptors were taken from a woman in her fifties or sixties in good health. Each CDR3 is given with its conserved first and last residue. A D gene is named only where the DNA matches it firmly. Clone size is not always given. Where it is, it says once, few, many or a class for expanded clones.

cdr3_nt cdr3_aa v_call clone_size j_call d_call
TGTGCCACCAGCAGGGGAAACACTGAAGCTTTCTTT CATSRGNTEAFF TRBV15 once TRBJ1-1 -
TGTGCCAGCAGTGAACAGGGGGCTCGGGGTGAGCAGTTCTTC CASSEQGARGEQFF TRBV6-4 - TRBJ2-1 TRBD1
TGCAGTGCTAGAGATCCCCGGGGAGTAGCAGCTGAGCAGTACTTC CSARDPRGVAAEQYF TRBV20-1 few TRBJ2-5 -
TGTGCCAGCAGCTCGGCCGGGACGGAGAACACTGAAGCTTTCTTT CASSSAGTENTEAFF TRBV7-2 - TRBJ1-1 -
TGCGCCAGCAGCTTGCGGGGACTAGCGGACACAGATACGCAGTATTTT CASSLRGLADTDTQYF TRBV5-1 - TRBJ2-3 TRBD2
TGTGCCAGCAGCTTAGTTGGGGGAAGAACAGATACGCAGTATTTT CASSLVGGRTDTQYF TRBV7-8 - TRBJ2-3 -
TGCAGTGCTAGAACCTCCGAGGGAAGCTCCTACAATGAGCAGTTCTTC CSARTSEGSSYNEQFF TRBV20-1 few TRBJ2-1 -
TGTGCCAGCAGCCCACTCAAGTTCGCGAACACCGGGGAGCTGTTTTTT CASSPLKFANTGELFF TRBV11-2 - TRBJ2-2 -
TGTGCCATCGGGACCCCCCAGTCCGCGGGGGGCTACACCTTC CAIGTPQSAGGYTF TRBV10-3 - TRBJ1-2 -
TGTGCCAGCAGTTTATCGGGGTCCCGTCGGAGTTCAACTAATGAAAAACTGTTTTTT CASSLSGSRRSSTNEKLFF TRBV27 - TRBJ1-4 -
TGTGCCAGCAGTTTGGCGGGAGTCTACAATGAGCAGTACTTC CASSLAGVYNEQYF TRBV6-2/TRBV6-3 - TRBJ2-7 TRBD2
TGCAGTTCCCTCGGCGGGGGGCCGGGGATTAATGAGCAGTTCTTC CSSLGGGPGINEQFF TRBV20-1 - TRBJ2-1 TRBD2
TGTGCCACCAGCAGAGGGACCGCTGGTGGGAACACCATATATTTT CATSRGTAGGNTIYF TRBV15 once TRBJ1-3 -
TGTGCCAGCAGCACGGAACAGATACAAGAGACCCAGTACTTC CASSTEQIQETQYF TRBV7-2 - TRBJ2-5 -
TGCAGTGCCGGGGGTACGGGCGCTCAAGAGACCCAGTACTTC CSAGGTGAQETQYF TRBV20-1 few TRBJ2-5 -
TGCGCCAGCAGCTTGGTTCAGGTGAGCGGGCTCGAGCAGTTCTTC CASSLVQVSGLEQFF TRBV5-1 - TRBJ2-1 -